Listed below are T cell receptor beta chains from one sample, sequenced in a study of cytomegalovirus exposure and HLA in healthy donors. TCRdb's copy holds only in-frame clones and misses some; the assay was immunoSEQ multiplex PCR. The sample holds roughly 200,000 clones, under 85% seen once. Material: PBMCs. The receptors shown here come from a male donor in good health and CMV-seronegative. CDR3s include the opening cysteine and the closing phenylalanine or tryptophan. The D gene is left open where the match is weak. The size of a clone is reported for some rows only, either as once, few or many, or as a class for expanded clones.

NA	TRBD1	TRBV28	TRBJ1-5	TGTGCCAGCAGTACTACAGGGGGGCCTCATCAGCCCCAGCATTTT	CASSTTGGPHQPQHF
NA	TRBD1	TRBV6-1	TRBJ2-5	TGTGCCAGCAGGGGACAGATACAAGAGACCCAGTACTTC	CASRGQIQETQYF
once	NA	TRBV18	TRBJ1-2	TGTGCCAGCTCACCCAACCGTGATACCTGGAGTAACTATGGCTACACCTTC	CASSPNRDTWSNYGYTF
NA	TRBD1	TRBV30	TRBJ1-2	TGTGCCTGGAGTACGGGACAGGGGGCAGACGGCTACACCTTC	CAWSTGQGADGYTF
NA	NA	TRBV6-5	TRBJ1-3	TGTGCCAGCAGCCGGACATTAGCTGGAAACACCATATATTTT	CASSRTLAGNTIYF
NA	NA	TRBV7-8	TRBJ1-1	TGTGCCAGCAGACAGGGCAGGAACACTGAAGCTTTCTTT	CASRQGRNTEAFF
NA	NA	TRBV30	TRBJ1-2	TGTGCATTTTCCCAGGGCAACTATGGCTACACCTTC	CAFSQGNYGYTF
NA	TRBD1	TRBV10-3	TRBJ1-5	TGTGCCACTACCGCCGGGACAGGGGTCGGGAGCAATCAGCCCCAGCATTTT	CATTAGTGVGSNQPQHF
NA	TRBD2	TRBV9	TRBJ2-3	TGTGCCAGCAGCGTAGGTAGCGGGGGCACAGATACGCAGTATTTT	CASSVGSGGTDTQYF
NA	NA	TRBV6-5	TRBJ1-1	TGTGCCAGCAGTCATGTGAACACTGAAGCTTTCTTT	CASSHVNTEAFF
few	TRBD1	TRBV6-1	TRBJ1-4	TGTGCCAGCAGTGACCGGACAGGGGGCGTTCCTAATGAAAAACTGTTTTTT	CASSDRTGGVPNEKLFF
NA	NA	TRBV5-1	TRBJ2-7	TGCGCCAGCAGTTCCGAAGGAGGGGGCGTAGACGAGCAGTACTTC	CASSSEGGGVDEQYF
NA	TRBD1	TRBV7-8	TRBJ1-5	TGTGCCAGCAGCTTAGAAGGGTTTGGGACAGGGGTCCAGCCCCAGCATTTT	CASSLEGFGTGVQPQHF
NA	NA	TRBV6-5	TRBJ1-4	TGTGCCAGCAGTTACAAAGGATACGCCGGGAAACTGTTTTTT	CASSYKGYAGKLFF
once	TRBD1	TRBV6-5	TRBJ1-2	TGTGCCAGCAGTTCATCACAGGGGGTTCACTATGGCTACACCTTC	CASSSSQGVHYGYTF
NA	TRBD1	TRBV18	TRBJ1-2	TGTGCCAGCTCACCAAGGACAGGGGTAGATGGCTACACCTTC	CASSPRTGVDGYTF
NA	NA	TRBV6-1	TRBJ2-7	TGTGCCAGCAGCAGGGACTTAAGCTCCTACGAGCAGTACTTC	CASSRDLSSYEQYF
few	TRBD1	TRBV6-5	TRBJ1-3	TGTGCCAGCAGTTCGGGACAGCCATTCGGAAACACCATATATTTT	CASSSGQPFGNTIYF
NA	NA	TRBV7-9	TRBJ1-2	TGTTCCAGCAGCTCGAAGGCGGGGGAATTAGGTGGCTACACCTTC	CSSSSKAGELGGYTF
NA	NA	TRBV5-1	TRBJ2-2	TGCGCCAGCAAGGTCACAGGGCTCACCGGGGAGCTGTTTTTT	CASKVTGLTGELFF
few	NA	TRBV11-2	TRBJ1-3	TGTGCCAGCAGCTCCCGTAACACCATATATTTT	CASSSRNTIYF
NA	TRBD1	TRBV29-1	TRBJ1-1	TGCAGCGTGGGACAGGGGGCGGACCCGGCCACTGAAGCTTTCTTT	CSVGQGADPATEAFF
NA	NA	TRBV30	TRBJ2-7	TGTGCCTGGGCGGACAGCTACGAGCAGTACTTC	CAWADSYEQYF
NA	NA	TRBV6-1	TRBJ2-7	TGTGCCAGCAGGTACACAGCCGAGCAGTACTTC	CASRYTAEQYF
NA	TRBD2	TRBV5-4	TRBJ2-1	TGTGCCAGCAGCGCCGGTTTTAGCGGGAGCTCCTACAATGAGCAGTTCTTC	CASSAGFSGSSYNEQFF
NA	NA	TRBV5-1	TRBJ1-2	TGCGCCAGCAGCCCAGTCAGGGACTATGGCTACACCTTC	CASSPVRDYGYTF
NA	NA	TRBV9	TRBJ2-3	TGTGCCAGCAGCGTGCAGGCCCGCAGCACAGATACGCAGTATTTT	CASSVQARSTDTQYF
NA	NA	TRBV4-1	TRBJ2-1	TGCGCCAGCAGCCCCCAGGGGGGCCCTTCCGTCGGGGAGTTCTTC	CASSPQGGPSVGEFF
NA	NA	TRBV19	TRBJ2-3	TGTGCCAGTAGTGCCTACGGCACAGATACGCAGTATTTT	CASSAYGTDTQYF
NA	NA	TRBV6-6	TRBJ2-6	TGTGCCAGCAGTCCTCAGATCTCTGGGGCCAACGTCCTGACTTTC	CASSPQISGANVLTF
NA	NA	TRBV28	TRBJ1-4	TGTGCCACCACGGGTAGTGCAACTAATGAAAAACTGTTTTTT	CATTGSATNEKLFF
few	NA	TRBV7-6	TRBJ1-1	TGTGCCAGCAGCTTAGGACAGACGAACACTGAAGCTTTCTTT	CASSLGQTNTEAFF
NA	NA	TRBV28	TRBJ1-2	TGTGCCAGCAGTTTATATCCCCGAGTTAACTATGGCTACACCTTC	CASSLYPRVNYGYTF
NA	NA	TRBV9	TRBJ2-2	TGTGCCAGCAGCGTAGAGCCGACAGTTCTTATCACCGGGGAGCTGTTTTTT	CASSVEPTVLITGELFF
NA	TRBD2	TRBV29-1	TRBJ2-7	TGCAGCGTCCGCGGACTAGCGGTCGGCAAGTCCTACGAGCAGTACTTC	CSVRGLAVGKSYEQYF
NA	TRBD1	TRBV9	TRBJ2-7	TGTGCCAGCAGCACAGGGGGCCAACCCTACGAGCAGTACTTC	CASSTGGQPYEQYF
NA	NA	TRBV6-1	TRBJ1-6	TGTGCCAGCCTAAATACATGGGGAGATTCACCCCTCCACTTT	CASLNTWGDSPLHF